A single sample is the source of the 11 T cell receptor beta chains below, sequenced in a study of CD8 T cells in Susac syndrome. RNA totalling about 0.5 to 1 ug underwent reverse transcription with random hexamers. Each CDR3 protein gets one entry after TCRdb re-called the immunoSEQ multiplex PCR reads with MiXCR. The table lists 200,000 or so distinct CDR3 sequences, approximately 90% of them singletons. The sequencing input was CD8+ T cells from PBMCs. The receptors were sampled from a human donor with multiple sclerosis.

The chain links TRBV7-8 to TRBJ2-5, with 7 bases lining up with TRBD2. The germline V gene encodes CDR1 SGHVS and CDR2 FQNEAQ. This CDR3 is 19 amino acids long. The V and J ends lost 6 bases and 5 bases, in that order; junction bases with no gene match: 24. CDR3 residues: CASRDQSSGVRGGLETQYF. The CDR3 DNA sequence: TGTGCCAGCAGGGACCAGTCTTCGGGAGTGAGGGGAGGGTTGGAGACCCAGTACTTC.

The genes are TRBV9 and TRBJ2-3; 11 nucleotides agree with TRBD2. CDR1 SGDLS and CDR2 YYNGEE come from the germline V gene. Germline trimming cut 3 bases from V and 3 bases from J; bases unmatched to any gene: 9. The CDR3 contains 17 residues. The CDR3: CASSEEAGLADTDTQYF. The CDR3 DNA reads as TGTGCCAGCAGCGAGGAGGCGGGACTAGCGGATACAGATACGCAGTATTTT.

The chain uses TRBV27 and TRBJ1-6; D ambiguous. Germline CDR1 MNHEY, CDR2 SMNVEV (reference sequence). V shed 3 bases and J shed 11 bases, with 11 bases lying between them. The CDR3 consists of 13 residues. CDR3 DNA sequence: TGTGCCAGCAGTTTTGGCCCTGCGACACCCCTCCACTTT. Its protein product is CASSFGPATPLHF.

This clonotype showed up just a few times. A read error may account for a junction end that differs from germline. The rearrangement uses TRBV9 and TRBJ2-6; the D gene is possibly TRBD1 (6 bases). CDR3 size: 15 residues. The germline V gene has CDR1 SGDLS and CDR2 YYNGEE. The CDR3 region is CASSVGGSGANVLTF. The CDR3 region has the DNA TGTGCCAGCAGTGTAGGGGGCTCTGGGGCCAACGTCCTGACTTTC.

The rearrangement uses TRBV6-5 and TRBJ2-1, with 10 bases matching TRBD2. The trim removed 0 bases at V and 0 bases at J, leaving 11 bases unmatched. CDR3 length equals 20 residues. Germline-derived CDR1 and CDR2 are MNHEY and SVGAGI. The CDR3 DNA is TGTGCCAGCAGTTACTCGCCTTATTCTAGCGGGAGTAGCTCCTACAATGAGCAGTTCTTC. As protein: CASSYSPYSSGSSSYNEQFF.

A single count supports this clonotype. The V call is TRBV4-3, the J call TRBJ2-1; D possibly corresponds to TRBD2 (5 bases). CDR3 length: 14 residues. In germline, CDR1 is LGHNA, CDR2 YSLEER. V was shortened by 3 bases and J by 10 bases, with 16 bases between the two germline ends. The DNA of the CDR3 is TGCGCCAGCAGCCATTCTACCGGACTTCCCGAGCAGTTCTTC. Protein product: CASSHSTGLPEQFF.

The CDR3 here is CASGDRASNQPQHF. CDR3 in DNA: TGCGCCAGCGGGGACAGGGCTAGCAATCAGCCCCAGCATTTT. This chain uses TRBV4-1 with TRBJ1-5, with 9 bases identical to TRBD1. The J segment lost 0 bases and the V segment lost 8 bases, leaving 2 bases of the junction unmatched. CDR1 and CDR2 (germline): MGHRA, YSYEKL. CDR3 size: 14 residues.

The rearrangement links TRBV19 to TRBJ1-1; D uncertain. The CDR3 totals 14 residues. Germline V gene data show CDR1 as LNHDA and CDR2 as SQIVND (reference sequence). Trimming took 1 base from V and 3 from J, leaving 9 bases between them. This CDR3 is CASSIVLSDTEAFF. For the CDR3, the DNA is TGTGCCAGTAGTATAGTCCTCTCAGACACTGAAGCTTTCTTT.

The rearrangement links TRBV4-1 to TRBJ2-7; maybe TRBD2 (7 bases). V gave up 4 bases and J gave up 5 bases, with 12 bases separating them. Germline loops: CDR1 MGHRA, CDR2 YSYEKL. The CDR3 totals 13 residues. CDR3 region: CASSRGGLDEQYF. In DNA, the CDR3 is TGCGCCAGCAGCCGGGGGGGCCTCGACGAGCAGTACTTC.

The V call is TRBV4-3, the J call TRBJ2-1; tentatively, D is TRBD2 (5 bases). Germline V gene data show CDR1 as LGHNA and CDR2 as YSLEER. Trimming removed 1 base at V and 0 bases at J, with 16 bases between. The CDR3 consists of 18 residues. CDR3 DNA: TGCGCCAGCAGCCAAGGGATCCAAGCGGATAGCTCCTACAATGAGCAGTTCTTC. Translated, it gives CASSQGIQADSSYNEQFF.

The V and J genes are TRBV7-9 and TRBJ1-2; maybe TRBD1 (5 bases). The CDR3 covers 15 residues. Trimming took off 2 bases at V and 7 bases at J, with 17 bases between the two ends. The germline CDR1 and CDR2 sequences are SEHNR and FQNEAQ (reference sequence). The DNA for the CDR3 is TGTGCCAGCAGCTTATGGATACAGGCCCCCCTTGGCTACACCTTC. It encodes CASSLWIQAPLGYTF.